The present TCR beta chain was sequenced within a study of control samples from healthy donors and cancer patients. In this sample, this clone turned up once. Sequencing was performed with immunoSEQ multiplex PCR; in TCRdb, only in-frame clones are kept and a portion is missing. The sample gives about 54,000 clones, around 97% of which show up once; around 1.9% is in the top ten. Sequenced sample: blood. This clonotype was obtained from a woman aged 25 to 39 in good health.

CDR3 sequence: CASSPYGDYEQYF. CDR3 DNA: TGTGCCAGCTCACCCTACGGGGACTACGAGCAGTACTTC. The rearrangement joins TRBV18 to TRBJ2-7, with D maybe TRBD2 (5 bases). V was pared by 3 bases and J by 3 bases, with 9 bases between. CDR3 size: 13 residues. Germline CDR1 reads KGHSH; CDR2 reads LQKENI.